There are a few counts of the clone carrying this TCR beta chain. Its antigen is currently unknown. The data derive from a study of CD8 T cells in ankylosing spondylitis. Study-wide findings and caveats: Clones linked to disease were reported to show significant enrichment in matched ankylosing spondylitis synovial fluid.

Each CDR3 protein is one row after TCRdb ran MiXCR on the 5' RACE reads. The sample gives 200,000 to 250,000 distinct CDR3 sequences, about 11% of which show up once; less than 25% is in the top ten. Sequencing used blood, either unsorted or a sorted T cell fraction (not recorded which). The origin of this receptor is a male donor with ankylosing spondylitis or in good health (not recorded which).

CDR3 bases: TGTGCCAGCAGCTCAGGGGCTGGGGGAAGAAACACTGAAGCTTTCTTT. It specifies CASSSGAGGRNTEAFF. The chain couples TRBV11-2 to TRBJ1-1; maybe TRBD1 (6 bases). Germline CDR1 and CDR2: SGHAT and FQNNGV. This CDR3 has 16 residues. The V gene lost 4 bases and the J gene lost 2 bases, with 17 bases spanning the gap.